This note documents a single T cell receptor beta chain sequence. Antigen specificity is unknown. These data belong to a study of blood T cells in healthy people across ages. Study-level findings and limits: Roughly linear declines in TCR beta diversity per million T cells occurred with age. Donor CMV infection status was unknown, possibly confounding age-related changes in expanded clonotypes.

Per germline, CDR1 SGHAT and CDR2 FQNNGV. The CDR3 has 15 amino acids. With 5 bases clipped from V and 2 bases from J, the junction kept 8 bases outside the gene matches. Sample-barcoded 5' priming and a J-beta primer mix drove a second PCR of about 6 to 12 cycles. All cDNA molecules were each tagged by a template-switch adaptor with 12 random nucleotides. In TCRdb, the 5' RACE reads were re-called with MiXCR into one record per CDR3 protein. The sample includes some 1.5 million distinct CDR3 sequences, approximately 43% of them seen just once. The sample taken for sequencing was blood. The chain carries TRBV11-2 and TRBJ2-7, with 8 bases that match TRBD1. The TCR sequence derives from a woman aged 18-30 years in good health. The CDR3 region has the DNA TGTGCCAGCAGCCCATGGACAGGGCTCACCTACGAGCAGTACTTC. Translated, it gives CASSPWTGLTYEQYF.